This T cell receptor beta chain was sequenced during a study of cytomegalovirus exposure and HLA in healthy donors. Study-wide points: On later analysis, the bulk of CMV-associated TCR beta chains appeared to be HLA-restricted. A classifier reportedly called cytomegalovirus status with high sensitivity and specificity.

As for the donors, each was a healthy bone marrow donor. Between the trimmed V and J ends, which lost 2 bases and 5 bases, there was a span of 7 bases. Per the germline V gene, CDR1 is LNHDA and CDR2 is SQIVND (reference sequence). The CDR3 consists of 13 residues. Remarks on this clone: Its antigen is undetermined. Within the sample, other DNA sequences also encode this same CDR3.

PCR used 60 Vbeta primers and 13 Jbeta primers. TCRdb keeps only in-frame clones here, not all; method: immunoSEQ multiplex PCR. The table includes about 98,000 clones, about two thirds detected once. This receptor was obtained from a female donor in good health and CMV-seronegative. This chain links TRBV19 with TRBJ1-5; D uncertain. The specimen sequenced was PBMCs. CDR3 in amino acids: CASSINGDQPQHF. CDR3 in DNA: TGTGCCAGTAGTATAAACGGGGATCAGCCCCAGCATTTT.